This T cell receptor (beta chain) was sequenced during a study of CD8+CD57+ T cells in acquired aplastic anemia. Overall study: Each DNA sample taken from sorted CD4+ and CD8+ cells came to 3 to 3.5 ug on average. Study results and caveats: Patients and controls turned out to have 25 to 35 CD8+ CDR3 sequences in common. No significant patient-versus-control difference appeared in CD8+ Simpson's diversity.

Comment on this clonotype: Its antigen is undetermined. This sequence may be a read error, since a much larger clone differs from it by one base.

Genomic DNA templated the TCR beta VDJ and CDR3 profiling. TCRdb called the reads again in MiXCR, with one record for every CDR3 protein. This sample has around 180,000 distinct CDR3 sequences, with less than 50% found just once. Flow cytometry had shown expanded CD8+CD57+ cells in the patients chosen for sequencing. Every one of the patients had aplastic anemia (severe, acquired). This TCR came from a human donor with aplastic anemia. Sequencing used sorted CD4+, CD8+, or CD8+CD57+ T cells (not recorded which) from PBMCs.

This CDR3 is CASNVGLRETQYF. Written as DNA, the CDR3 is TGTGCCAGCAATGTTGGACTGCGGGAGACCCAGTACTTC. The chain joins TRBV6-1 to TRBJ2-5, with D possibly being TRBD2 (5 bases). The V end was cut by 7 bases, the J end by 5 bases, with 14 bases between. The CDR3 contains 13 residues. Germline assignment: CDR1 MNHNS and CDR2 SASEGT.